This passage covers 30 T cell receptor beta chains from one sample sequenced in a study of T cells in localized non-small cell lung cancer. The method was immunoSEQ multiplex PCR; TCRdb's version includes in-frame clones alone and lacks a portion of them. The sample has about 24,000 clones, over 75% seen once. The sample consisted of PBMCs, taken before any cancer treatment. These receptors all stem from a man aged 40-75 years with stage II lung adenocarcinoma.

CDR3 sequence (DNA): TGTGCCGCATCACCCCAGGCCGTGGGAAGTGGAAACACCATATATTTT. Its translation is CAASPQAVGSGNTIYF. The chain joins TRBV10-3 to TRBJ1-3; D call uncertain. The CDR3 is 16 residues long. From germline, CDR1 is ENHRY and CDR2 SYGVKD. The V end was cut by 11 bases, the J end by 3 bases, with 23 bases between.

The CDR3 reads CASSYRDEKLFF. The DNA of the CDR3 is TGTGCCAGTAGTTACAGGGACGAGAAACTGTTTTTT. This rearrangement joins TRBV19 to TRBJ1-4; perhaps TRBD1 as D (6 bases). Germline lookup yields CDR1 LNHDA and CDR2 SQIVND (reference sequence). This CDR3 has 12 residues. Trimming removed 5 bases from V and 11 bases from J, with 12 bases in between.

The chain combines TRBV9 with TRBJ2-2; D gene unclear. Germline CDR1 reads SGDLS; CDR2 reads YYNGEE. This CDR3 is 14 amino acids long. Trimming pared 3 bases from V and 5 bases from J, leaving 11 bases between. CDR3 loop: CASSGFSGTGELFF. CDR3 nucleotides: TGTGCCAGCAGCGGCTTCAGTGGAACCGGGGAGCTGTTTTTT.

Here the CDR3 DNA reads TGCGCCAGCAGCTTGGGCGGACAGGGGATGGGGGAGCTGTTTTTT. Its protein is CASSLGGQGMGELFF. J is TRBJ2-2 and V is TRBV5-1; 9 nucleotides line up with TRBD1. The V gene's germline CDR1 is SGHRS and CDR2 YFSETQ. V dropped 0 bases and J dropped 8; count of bases not matched to a gene: 5. The CDR3 is 15 amino acids.

The chain employs TRBV10-3 and TRBJ1-2, with 7 bases aligning to TRBD1. This CDR3 spans 17 amino acids. Germline trimming cut 0 bases from V and 7 bases from J; bases unmatched to any gene: 14. Germline CDR1 and CDR2: ENHRY and SYGVKD. CDR3 sequence (DNA): TGTGCCATCAGTGAGTCCTGGGCAGGGGGAGCTCAGGTTGGCTACACCTTC. Translating gives CAISESWAGGAQVGYTF.

The rearrangement links TRBV15 to TRBJ2-7, with TRBD1 identical over 8 bases. V lost 0 bases, J lost 2 bases, and 15 bases stayed unmatched. The germline V gene encodes CDR1 LNHNV and CDR2 YYDKDF (reference sequence). This CDR3 comprises 19 residues. The CDR3 reads CATSREGYRGSGPTYEQYF. For the CDR3, the DNA is TGTGCCACCAGCAGAGAAGGTTACAGGGGGTCGGGGCCGACCTACGAGCAGTACTTC. Variable domain in full (rest from reference TRBV15 and TRBJ2-7): DAMVIQNPRYQVTQFGKPVTLSCSQTLNHNVMYWYQQKSSQAPKLLFHYYDKDFNNEADTPDNFQSRRPNTSFCFLDIRSPGLGDTAMYLCATSREGYRGSGPTYEQYFGPGTRLTVT.

The chain carries TRBV21-1 and TRBJ1-6. TRBV21-1 is described as a pseudogene. The CDR3 is 16 amino acids. The CDR3 DNA follows: TGTGCCAGCAGCAAGGAGACGAGCTCCTATAATTCACCCCTCCACTTT. Encoded protein: CASSKETSSYNSPLHF.

This CDR3 is CAIEPSGGDNEQFF. The CDR3 DNA is TGTGCCATCGAGCCTAGCGGGGGGGACAATGAGCAGTTCTTC. The chain couples TRBV10-3 to TRBJ2-1; 12 bases line up with TRBD2. The CDR3 covers 14 residues. V lost 8 bases to trimming and J lost 5 bases; unmatched junction nucleotides: 4. Germline values: CDR1 ENHRY, CDR2 SYGVKD.

The V call is TRBV27, the J call TRBJ2-7; D is uncertain. Germline-derived CDR1 and CDR2 are MNHEY and SMNVEV (reference sequence). V lost 2 bases and J 3 bases, leaving 14 bases between the germline ends. CDR3 length: 15 residues. The CDR3 region is CASSLGPFANYEQYF. The CDR3 DNA reads TGTGCCAGCAGTTTAGGGCCTTTCGCCAACTACGAGCAGTACTTC.

The chain uses TRBV4-1 and TRBJ2-1; 9 positions agree with TRBD2. The V and J ends lost 4 bases and 7 bases, in that order; junction bases with no gene match: 8. This CDR3 is 15 amino acids long. Germline CDR1 and CDR2: MGHRA and YSYEKL. The CDR3 sequence: CASSLGGLAWNEQFF. CDR3 sequence (DNA): TGCGCCAGCAGCCTTGGGGGACTAGCATGGAATGAGCAGTTCTTC.

This chain connects TRBV7-9 to TRBJ1-2; no clear D gene. CDR1 and CDR2 (germline): SEHNR, FQNEAQ (reference sequence). Between the trimmed V and J ends, which lost 5 bases and 1 base, there was a span of 23 bases. CDR3 length equals 18 residues. This chain's CDR3 is CASSQSGPHSRGNYGYTF. The CDR3 DNA follows: TGTGCCAGCAGCCAATCCGGACCCCACAGCCGAGGTAACTATGGCTACACCTTC.

This clone was counted only a few times. The J gene is TRBJ2-5, the V gene TRBV2; 12 bases are shared with TRBD2. Trimming at V came to 4 bases and at J to 5 bases, leaving 5 bases not matched to a gene. The germline gives CDR1 SNHLY, CDR2 FYNNEI. The CDR3 is 15 residues long. The CDR3 region is CASSVGGLAGETQYF. In DNA form, the CDR3 reads TGTGCCAGCAGTGTGGGGGGACTAGCGGGCGAGACCCAGTACTTC.

This clone was picked up a small number of times. The V and J genes are TRBV6-5 and TRBJ1-1, with 10 nucleotides matching TRBD1. After removal of 6 bases from V and 4 bases from J, the junction contained 8 bases not matched to a gene. CDR3 length equals 15 residues. Germline V gives CDR1 MNHEY, CDR2 SVGAGI. This CDR3 is CASSLTWTGGTEAFF. Here the CDR3 DNA reads TGTGCCAGCAGCCTAACTTGGACAGGGGGCACTGAAGCTTTCTTT.

The chain carries TRBV6-5 and TRBJ1-2; no firm D call. The length of the CDR3 is 13 residues. With 2 bases removed from V and 3 bases from J, the gap between germline ends came to 7 bases. Germline CDR1 reads MNHEY; CDR2 reads SVGAGI. As DNA, the CDR3 is TGTGCCAGCAGTTACCCCTGGGACTATGGCTACACCTTC. This sequence encodes CASSYPWDYGYTF.

The chain combines TRBV10-3 with TRBJ2-7, with 7 bases identical to TRBD1. The V gene end was trimmed by 4 bases and the J gene end by 0 bases; junction bases not matched to a gene: 6. The CDR3 has 15 residues. Germline V gene data show CDR1 as ENHRY and CDR2 as SYGVKD. The DNA for the CDR3 is TGTGCCATCAGTGGGTCCAGGGGGAACTCCTACGAGCAGTACTTC. Protein: CAISGSRGNSYEQYF.

About this clone itself: The junction departs from the called germline gene at one end, perhaps through a read error. The rearrangement uses TRBV18 and TRBJ2-6, with a tentative D call TRBD1 (5 bases). The germline V gene has CDR1 KGHSH and CDR2 LQKENI. The CDR3 loop spans 15 amino acids. The DNA of the CDR3 is TGTGCCAGCTCGCCACAGGTCTCTGGGGCCAACGTCCTGACTTTC. It yields the protein CASSPQVSGANVLTF.

Concerning this clone itself: This CDR3 is also generated by other DNA sequences in the sample. The chain uses TRBV27 and TRBJ2-5; D is unresolved. The CDR3 covers 11 residues. CDR1 and CDR2 (germline): MNHEY, SMNVEV (reference sequence). The V end was cut by 6 bases, the J end by 5 bases, with 7 bases between. This CDR3 is CASSLGETQYF. The CDR3 DNA follows: TGTGCCAGCAGCTTGGGGGAGACCCAGTACTTC.

The chain recombines TRBV4-2 with TRBJ1-5; D is uncertain. The length of the CDR3 is 15 residues. Germline V CDR1 and CDR2: LGHNA, YNFKEQ. Trimming shortened V by 6 bases and J by 5 bases, and 17 bases separated the two germline ends. CDR3 protein: CASSPNPGNDQPQHF. CDR3 DNA: TGTGCCAGCAGTCCGAATCCGGGGAATGATCAGCCCCAGCATTTT.

The V call is TRBV10-2, the J call TRBJ1-4, with D perhaps TRBD1 (6 bases). Looked up from germline, CDR1 is WSHSY and CDR2 is SAAADI. This CDR3 has 15 residues. The ends were cut back, 2 bases at V and 5 bases at J, with 12 bases in the middle. The CDR3 DNA reads as TGCGCCAGCAGTGAGGTACAGGGTCAAAATGAAAAACTGTTTTTT. Translated, it gives CASSEVQGQNEKLFF.

The chain employs TRBV2 and TRBJ2-7; D perhaps matches TRBD1 (5 bases). Germline V gene lookup returns CDR1 SNHLY and CDR2 FYNNEI. CDR3 length equals 13 residues. With 8 bases removed from V and 2 bases from J, the gap between germline ends came to 13 bases. CDR3 sequence reads: CASQTEATYEQYF. The DNA for the CDR3 is TGTGCCAGCCAGACAGAAGCCACCTACGAGCAGTACTTC.

The genes are TRBV23-1 and TRBJ2-3, with unresolved D. TRBV23-1 is given ORF status, its function remaining uncertain. Trimming took 2 bases from V and 0 from J, leaving 9 bases between them. The CDR3 runs 15 residues. CDR3 sequence (DNA): TGCGCCAGCAGTCAAGAAAATCCCAGCACAGATACGCAGTATTTT. It specifies CASSQENPSTDTQYF.

The J gene is TRBJ1-6, the V gene TRBV18; 9 nucleotides align to TRBD1. Losses at the gene ends were 0 bases for V and 11 bases for J; bases not matched to a gene: 5. Germline V CDR1 and CDR2: KGHSH, LQKENI. The CDR3 has 15 residues. CDR3 DNA: TGTGCCAGCTCACCACCCGGACAGGGGAGTGCACCCCTCCACTTT. It translates to CASSPPGQGSAPLHF.

This clone was found once. The CDR3 sequence: CASSPSKSGSNEQFF. The CDR3 region has the DNA TGTGCCAGCAGTCCTTCGAAGTCAGGTAGCAATGAGCAGTTCTTC. The chain carries TRBV27 and TRBJ2-1, with D unclear. Trimming took 5 bases from V and 6 from J, leaving 17 bases between them. The CDR3 has 15 amino acids. The germline V gene has CDR1 MNHEY and CDR2 SMNVEV (reference sequence).

On this clone itself: An end of the junction does not agree with germline; a read error may underlie this. The rearrangement joins TRBV19 to TRBJ1-5; D is uncertain. Per the germline V gene, CDR1 is LNHDA and CDR2 is SQIVND (reference sequence). The CDR3 contains 13 residues. The CDR3 reads CASSLDPNQPQHF. The CDR3 DNA follows: TGTGCCAGTAGTTTAGATCCCAATCAGCCCCAGCATTTT.

V usage is TRBV4-1 and J usage is TRBJ2-7, with a weak D call TRBD2 (6 bases). Per germline, CDR1 MGHRA and CDR2 YSYEKL. This CDR3 spans 12 amino acids. Between the trimmed V and J ends, which lost 3 bases and 6 bases, there was a span of 9 bases. The DNA of the CDR3 is TGCGCCAGCAGCCAGCCGGGAGTCGAGCAGTACTTC. Amino acids: CASSQPGVEQYF.

The rearrangement uses TRBV27 and TRBJ2-7; a weak D match, TRBD1 (6 bases). Germline V gene data show CDR1 as MNHEY and CDR2 as SMNVEV (reference sequence). Trimming cost V 3 bases and J 2 bases, with 17 bases left between them. The CDR3 extends over 16 amino acids. The CDR3 bases are TGTGCCAGCAGTTTGGCAGGGGCGCTGACGGCCTACGAGCAGTACTTC. It is translated as CASSLAGALTAYEQYF.

The chain combines TRBV9 with TRBJ2-7; possible D gene TRBD2, 7 bases. The CDR3 consists of 16 residues. Between the trimmed V and J ends, which lost 0 bases and 0 bases, there was a span of 13 bases. In germline, CDR1 is SGDLS, CDR2 YYNGEE. For the CDR3, the DNA is TGTGCCAGCAGCGTAGCTGCGGGGGCATTCTCCTACGAGCAGTACTTC. Its translation: CASSVAAGAFSYEQYF.

A single count supports this clone. V and J are TRBV18 and TRBJ2-1; TRBD1 aligns across 8 bases. CDR1 KGHSH and CDR2 LQKENI come from the germline V gene. V was pared by 3 bases and J by 8 bases, with 6 bases of the junction left unmatched. This CDR3 is built from 14 residues. DNA of the CDR3: TGTGCCAGCTCACCGGCAGGGGGCGGGGATGAGCAGTTCTTC. Translation gives CASSPAGGGDEQFF.

The chain links TRBV18 to TRBJ2-7; possibly TRBD1 for D (5 bases). Trimming pared 2 bases from V and 2 bases from J, leaving 10 bases between. Germline CDR1 and CDR2: KGHSH and LQKENI. This CDR3 is 14 amino acids long. CDR3 DNA sequence: TGTGCCAGCTCACCAGTTCAGGGTCCCTACGAGCAGTACTTC. Encoded protein: CASSPVQGPYEQYF.

This rearrangement joins TRBV29-1 to TRBJ2-5, with 12 bases fitting TRBD2. The CDR3 runs 14 residues. Unmatched junction bases numbered 8, after V lost 6 bases and J lost 6 bases. Germline assignment: CDR1 SQVTM and CDR2 ANQGSEA. The DNA of the CDR3 is TGCAGCGTCGAACTAGCGGGGGGACCACAGACCCAGTACTTC. Translation gives CSVELAGGPQTQYF.